The clone carrying this T cell receptor (beta chain) was counted only a few times. Germline lookup yields CDR1 MNHEY and CDR2 SVGAGI. V was cut by 0 bases and J by 0 bases, with 13 bases left in between. The CDR3 totals 17 residues. This sample is part of a study of blood T cells in healthy people across ages. Alongside a J-beta primer mix, a sample-barcoded 5' primer served in a second PCR lasting about 7 to 11 cycles. TCRdb ran MiXCR on the 5' RACE reads and lists one entry per CDR3 protein. This sample has hundreds of thousands of distinct CDR3 sequences, with about a quarter found just once. Separately, the same data were catalogued under a study of T cells of mothers and their children.

This sequence originates from a boy younger than 10 in good health. Sequencing was carried out using blood. The chain carries TRBV6-5 and TRBJ2-3; D is possibly TRBD1 (6 bases). As DNA, the CDR3 is TGTGCCAGCAGTTACTCGAAGGCAGGGGCGAGCACAGATACGCAGTATTTT. Translated: CASSYSKAGASTDTQYF.